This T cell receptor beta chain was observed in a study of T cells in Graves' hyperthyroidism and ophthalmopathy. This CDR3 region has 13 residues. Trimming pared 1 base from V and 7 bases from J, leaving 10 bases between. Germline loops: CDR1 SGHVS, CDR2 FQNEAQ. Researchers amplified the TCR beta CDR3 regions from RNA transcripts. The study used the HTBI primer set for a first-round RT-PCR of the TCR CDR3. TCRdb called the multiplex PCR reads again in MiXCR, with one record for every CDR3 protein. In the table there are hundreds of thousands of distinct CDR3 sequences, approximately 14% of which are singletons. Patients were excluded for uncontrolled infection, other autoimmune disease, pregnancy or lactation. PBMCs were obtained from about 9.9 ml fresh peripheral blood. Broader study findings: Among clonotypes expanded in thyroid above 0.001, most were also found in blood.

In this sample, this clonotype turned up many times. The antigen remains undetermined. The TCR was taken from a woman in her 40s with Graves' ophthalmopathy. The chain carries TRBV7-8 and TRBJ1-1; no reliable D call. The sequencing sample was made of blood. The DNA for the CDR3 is TGTGCCAGCAGCTTAGGGGTGGCGAATGAAGCTTTCTTT. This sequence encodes CASSLGVANEAFF. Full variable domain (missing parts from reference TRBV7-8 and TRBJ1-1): GAGVSQSPRYKVAKRGQDVALRCDPISGHVSLFWYQQALGQGPEFLTYFQNEAQLDKSGLPSDRFFAERPEGSVSTLKIQRTQQEDSAVYLCASSLGVANEAFFGQGTRLTVV.